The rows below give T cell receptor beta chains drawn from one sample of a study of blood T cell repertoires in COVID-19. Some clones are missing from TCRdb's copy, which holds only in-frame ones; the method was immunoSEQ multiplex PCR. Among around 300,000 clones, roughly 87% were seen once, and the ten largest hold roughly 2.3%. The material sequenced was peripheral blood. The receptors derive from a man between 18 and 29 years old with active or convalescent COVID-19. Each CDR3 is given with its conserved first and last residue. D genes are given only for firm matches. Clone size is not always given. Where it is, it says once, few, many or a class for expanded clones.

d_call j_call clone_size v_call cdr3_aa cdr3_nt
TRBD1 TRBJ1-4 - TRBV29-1 CSVEERDRYVF TGCAGCGTTGAAGAGCGGGACAGATACGTTTTT
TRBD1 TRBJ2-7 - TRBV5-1 CASSLARTGGYEQYF TGCGCCAGCAGCTTGGCGCGGACAGGGGGCTACGAGCAGTACTTC
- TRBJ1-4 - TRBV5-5 CASSLMQGGSEKLFF TGTGCCAGCAGCTTGATGCAGGGTGGATCTGAAAAACTGTTTTTT
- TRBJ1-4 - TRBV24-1 CATSEYGGAPLNNEKLFF TGTGCCACCAGTGAGTACGGAGGAGCCCCTTTGAATAATGAAAAACTGTTTTTT
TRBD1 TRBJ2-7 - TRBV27 CASSPWDSSYEQYF TGTGCCAGCAGTCCCTGGGACAGCTCCTACGAGCAGTACTTC
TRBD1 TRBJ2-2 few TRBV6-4 CASSENIEGARELFF TGTGCCAGCAGTGAAAATATAGAGGGGGCCCGGGAGCTGTTTTTT
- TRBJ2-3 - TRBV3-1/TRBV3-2 CASSRHRDLKSDTQYF TGTGCCAGCAGCCGCCACCGGGACTTGAAAAGTGATACGCAGTATTTT
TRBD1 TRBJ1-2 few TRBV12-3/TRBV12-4 CASSFGTGGYTF TGTGCCAGCAGTTTTGGGACAGGTGGCTACACCTTC
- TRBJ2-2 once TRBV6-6 CASSYWGGLDTGELFF TGTGCCAGCAGTTACTGGGGGGGGCTCGACACCGGGGAGCTGTTTTTT
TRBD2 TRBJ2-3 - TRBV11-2 CASSLGASGSTDTQYF TGTGCCAGCAGCTTAGGTGCTAGCGGCAGCACAGATACGCAGTATTTT
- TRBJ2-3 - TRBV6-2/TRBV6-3 CASSGGVRTDTQYF TGTGCCAGCAGTGGCGGGGTCCGCACAGATACGCAGTATTTT
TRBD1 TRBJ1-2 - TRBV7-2 CASSFGGGAGYGYTF TGTGCCAGCAGCTTTGGAGGGGGCGCGGGCTATGGCTACACCTTC
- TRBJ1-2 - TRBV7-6 CASSLPGRYGYTF TGTGCCAGCAGCTTGCCGGGAAGGTATGGCTACACCTTC
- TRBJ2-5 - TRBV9 CASSILRPWVQETQYF TGTGCCAGCAGTATCCTGCGGCCGTGGGTGCAAGAGACCCAGTACTTC
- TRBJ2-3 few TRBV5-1 CASSDVREDTQYF TGCGCCAGCAGCGATGTCCGAGAAGATACGCAGTATTTT
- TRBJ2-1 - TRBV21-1 CASSGPGTGTYNEQFF TGTGCCAGCAGCGGACCCGGGACAGGGACTTACAATGAGCAGTTCTTC
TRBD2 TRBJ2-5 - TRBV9 CASSVATGGRARETQYF TGTGCCAGCAGCGTAGCTACTGGCGGGAGGGCCAGAGAGACCCAGTACTTC
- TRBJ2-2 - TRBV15 CATRRRENMYTGELFF TGTGCCACCAGGCGACGGGAGAATATGTACACCGGGGAGCTGTTTTTT
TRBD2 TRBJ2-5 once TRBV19 CASSIAGRRGAEETQYF TGTGCCAGTAGTATAGCTGGGCGGCGGGGGGCCGAAGAGACCCAGTACTTC
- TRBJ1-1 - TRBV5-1 CASRYDKTGTEAFF TGCGCCAGCAGATACGACAAAACGGGGACTGAAGCTTTCTTT
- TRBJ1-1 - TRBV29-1 CSTRDTEAFF TGCAGCACGCGGGACACTGAAGCTTTCTTT
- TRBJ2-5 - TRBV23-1 CASTSQETQYF TGCGCCAGCACCTCCCAAGAGACCCAGTACTTC
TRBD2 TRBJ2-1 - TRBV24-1 CATSDWGLAGAPPYNEQFF TGTGCCACCAGTGATTGGGGACTAGCGGGAGCCCCACCCTACAATGAGCAGTTCTTC
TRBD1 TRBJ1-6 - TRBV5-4 CASSPAPGQYNSPLHF TGTGCCAGCAGCCCTGCGCCGGGACAGTATAATTCACCCCTCCACTTT
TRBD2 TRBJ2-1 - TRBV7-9 CASGDGTSGSSYNEQFF TGTGCCAGCGGCGACGGGACTAGCGGGAGCTCCTACAATGAGCAGTTCTTC
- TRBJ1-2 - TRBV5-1 CASSADVRGIPYGYTF TGCGCCAGCAGCGCGGACGTTCGGGGGATCCCCTATGGCTACACCTTC
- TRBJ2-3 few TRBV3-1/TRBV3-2 CASSQTSTDTQYF TGTGCCAGCAGCCAAACTAGCACAGATACGCAGTATTTT
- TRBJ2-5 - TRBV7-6 CASSLGRNQETQYF TGTGCCAGCAGCTTAGGGCGGAATCAAGAGACCCAGTACTTC
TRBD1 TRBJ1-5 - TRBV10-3 CAIRPLRTGIQPQHF TGTGCCATCAGACCCCTCAGGACAGGGATTCAGCCCCAGCATTTT
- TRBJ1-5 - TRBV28 CASSLGGGLGNQPQHF TGTGCCAGCAGTTTGGGGGGGGGTTTAGGCAATCAGCCCCAGCATTTT
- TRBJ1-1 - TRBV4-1 CASSQNRAVNTEAFF TGCGCCAGCAGCCAAAACAGGGCCGTGAACACTGAAGCTTTCTTT
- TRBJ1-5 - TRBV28 CASSLDSSNQPQHF TGTGCCAGCAGTTTGGACAGTAGCAATCAGCCCCAGCATTTT
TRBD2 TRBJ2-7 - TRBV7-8 CASSRREGSYEQYF TGTGCCAGCAGCCGGCGGGAGGGATCCTACGAGCAGTACTTC
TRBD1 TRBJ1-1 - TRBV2 CATRGQMNTEAFF TGTGCCACCAGGGGGCAGATGAACACTGAAGCTTTCTTT